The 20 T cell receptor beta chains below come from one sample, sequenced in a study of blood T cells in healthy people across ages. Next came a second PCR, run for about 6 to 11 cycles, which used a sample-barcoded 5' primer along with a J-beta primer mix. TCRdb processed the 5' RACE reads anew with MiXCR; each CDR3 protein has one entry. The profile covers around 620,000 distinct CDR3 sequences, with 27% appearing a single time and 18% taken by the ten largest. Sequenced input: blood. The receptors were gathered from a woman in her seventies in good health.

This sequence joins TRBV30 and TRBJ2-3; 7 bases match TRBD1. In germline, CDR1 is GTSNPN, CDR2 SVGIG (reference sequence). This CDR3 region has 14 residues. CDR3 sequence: CGLSGGQATDTQYF. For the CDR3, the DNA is TGTGGCTTGAGCGGTGGACAGGCAACAGATACGCAGTATTTT.

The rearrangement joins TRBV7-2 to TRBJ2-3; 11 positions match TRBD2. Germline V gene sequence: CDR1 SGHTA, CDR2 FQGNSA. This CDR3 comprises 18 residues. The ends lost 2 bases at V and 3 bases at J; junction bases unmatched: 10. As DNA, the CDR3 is TGTGCCAGCAGCTTACGAGGAGCTAGCGGGGGGAAAACAGATACGCAGTATTTT. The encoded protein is CASSLRGASGGKTDTQYF.

CDR3 region: CASSLGRLPVGQYF. The CDR3 bases are TGTGCCAGCAGCTTAGGCAGGCTCCCGGTGGGGCAGTACTTC. The rearrangement uses TRBV7-2 and TRBJ2-7; no reliable D call. Germline assignment: CDR1 SGHTA and CDR2 FQGNSA. There are 14 residues in the CDR3. Trimming took off 1 base at V and 9 bases at J, with 16 bases between the two ends.

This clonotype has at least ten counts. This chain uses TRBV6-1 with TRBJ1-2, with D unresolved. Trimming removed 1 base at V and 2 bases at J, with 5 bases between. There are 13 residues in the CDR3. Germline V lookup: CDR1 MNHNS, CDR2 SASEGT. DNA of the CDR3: TGTGCCAGCAGTGAAGATGCAAACTATGGCTACACCTTC. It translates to CASSEDANYGYTF.

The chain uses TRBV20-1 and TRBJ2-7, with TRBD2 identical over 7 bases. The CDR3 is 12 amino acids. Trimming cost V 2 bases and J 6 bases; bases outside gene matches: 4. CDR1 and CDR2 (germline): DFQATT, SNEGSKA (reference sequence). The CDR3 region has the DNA TGCAGTGCTAGATCTTGGGGGGGCGAGCAGTACTTC. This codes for CSARSWGGEQYF.

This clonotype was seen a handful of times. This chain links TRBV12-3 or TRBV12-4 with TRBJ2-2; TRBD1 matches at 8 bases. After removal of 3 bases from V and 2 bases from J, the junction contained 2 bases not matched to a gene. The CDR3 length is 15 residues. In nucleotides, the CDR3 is TGTGCCAGCAGTTTGACAGGGGCCAACACCGGGGAGCTGTTTTTT. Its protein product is CASSLTGANTGELFF.

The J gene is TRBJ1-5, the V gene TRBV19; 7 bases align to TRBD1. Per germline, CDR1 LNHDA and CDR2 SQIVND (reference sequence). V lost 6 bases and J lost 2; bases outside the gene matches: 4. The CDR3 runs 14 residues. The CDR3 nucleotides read TGTGCCAGTAGCCACAGGGGAGGCAATCAGCCCCAGCATTTT. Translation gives CASSHRGGNQPQHF.

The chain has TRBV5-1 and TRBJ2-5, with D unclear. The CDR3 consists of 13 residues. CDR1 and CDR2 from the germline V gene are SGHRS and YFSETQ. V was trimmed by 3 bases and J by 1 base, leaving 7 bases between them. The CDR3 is CASSYNPQETQYF. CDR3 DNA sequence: TGCGCCAGCAGCTATAATCCCCAAGAGACCCAGTACTTC. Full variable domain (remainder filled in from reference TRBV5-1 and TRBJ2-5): KAGVTQTPRYLIKTRGQQVTLSCSPISGHRSVSWYQQTPGQGLQFLFEYFSETQRNKGNFPGRFSGRQFSNSRSEMNVSTLELGDSALYLCASSYNPQETQYFGPGTRLLVL.

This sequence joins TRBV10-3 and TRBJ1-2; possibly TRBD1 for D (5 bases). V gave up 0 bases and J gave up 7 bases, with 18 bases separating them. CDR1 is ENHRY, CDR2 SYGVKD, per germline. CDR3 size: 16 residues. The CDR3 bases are TGTGCCATCAGTGAGTCGACTCGGGGCCTGGAGGGTGGCTACACCTTC. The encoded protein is CAISESTRGLEGGYTF.

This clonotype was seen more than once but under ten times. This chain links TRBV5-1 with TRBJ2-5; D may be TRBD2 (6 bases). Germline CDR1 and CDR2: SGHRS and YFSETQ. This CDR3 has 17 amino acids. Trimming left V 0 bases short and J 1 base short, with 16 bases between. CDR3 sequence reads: CASSLVLAENFQETQYF. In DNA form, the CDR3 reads TGCGCCAGCAGCTTGGTATTAGCGGAAAACTTCCAAGAGACCCAGTACTTC.

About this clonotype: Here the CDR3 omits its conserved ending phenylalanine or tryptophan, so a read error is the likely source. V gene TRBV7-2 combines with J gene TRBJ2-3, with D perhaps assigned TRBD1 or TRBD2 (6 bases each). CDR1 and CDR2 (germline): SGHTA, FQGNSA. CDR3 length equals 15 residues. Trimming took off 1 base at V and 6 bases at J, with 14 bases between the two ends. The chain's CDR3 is CASSLVSRGRDTQYS. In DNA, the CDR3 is TGTGCCAGCAGCTTAGTATCCCGGGGGCGGGATACGCAGTATTCT.

This CDR3 is CASSPRDRGLAEQFF. The DNA of the CDR3 is TGTGCCAGCAGCCCCCGGGACAGGGGGTTGGCTGAGCAGTTCTTC. J is TRBJ2-5 and V is TRBV4-2; TRBD1 matches 11 bases. The tail of the sequence fits TRBJ2-1 better, so the J call may be wrong. CDR3 length equals 15 residues. Germline CDR1 and CDR2: LGHNA and YNFKEQ.

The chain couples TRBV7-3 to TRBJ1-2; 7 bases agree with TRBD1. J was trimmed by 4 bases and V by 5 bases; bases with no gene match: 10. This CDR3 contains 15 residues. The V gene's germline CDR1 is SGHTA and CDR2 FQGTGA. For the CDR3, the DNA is TGTGCCAGCAGCGACCCGACAGGGATGACCTATGGCTACACCTTC. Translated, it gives CASSDPTGMTYGYTF.

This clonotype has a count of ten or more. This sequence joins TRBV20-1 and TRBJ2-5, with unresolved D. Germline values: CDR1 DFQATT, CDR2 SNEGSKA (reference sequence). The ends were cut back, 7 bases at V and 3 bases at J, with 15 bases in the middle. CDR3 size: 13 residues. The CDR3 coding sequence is TGCAGTGGGGTTGGGCTAGAAAAAGAGACCCAGTACTTC. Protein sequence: CSGVGLEKETQYF.

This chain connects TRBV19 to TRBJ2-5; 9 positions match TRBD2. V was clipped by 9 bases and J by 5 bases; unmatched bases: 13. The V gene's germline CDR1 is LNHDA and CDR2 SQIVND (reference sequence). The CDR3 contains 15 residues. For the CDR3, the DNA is TGTGCCAGCACTGAGACTAGCGGTCCCTGGGAGACCCAGTACTTC. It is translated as CASTETSGPWETQYF.

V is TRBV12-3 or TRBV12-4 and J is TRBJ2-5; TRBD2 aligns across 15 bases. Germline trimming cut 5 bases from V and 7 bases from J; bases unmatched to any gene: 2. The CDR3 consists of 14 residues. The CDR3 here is CASSAGLAGGTQYF. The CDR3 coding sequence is TGTGCCAGCAGTGCGGGACTAGCGGGGGGGACCCAGTACTTC.

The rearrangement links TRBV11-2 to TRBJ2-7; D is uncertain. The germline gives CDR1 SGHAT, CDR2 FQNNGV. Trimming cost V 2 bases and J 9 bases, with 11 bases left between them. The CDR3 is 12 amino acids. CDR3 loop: CASSLLPSGQYF. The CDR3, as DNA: TGTGCCAGCAGCTTATTACCGTCCGGGCAGTACTTC.

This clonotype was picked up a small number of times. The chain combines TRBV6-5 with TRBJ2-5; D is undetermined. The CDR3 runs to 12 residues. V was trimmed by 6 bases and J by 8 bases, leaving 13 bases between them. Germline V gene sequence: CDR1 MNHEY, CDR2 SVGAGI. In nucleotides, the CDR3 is TGTGCCAGCAGCCGGGCTCCAGGAACCCAGTACTTC. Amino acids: CASSRAPGTQYF.

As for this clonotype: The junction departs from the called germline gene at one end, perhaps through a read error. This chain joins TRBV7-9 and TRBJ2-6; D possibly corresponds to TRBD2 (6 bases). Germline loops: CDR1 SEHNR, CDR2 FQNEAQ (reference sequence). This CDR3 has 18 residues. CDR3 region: CAGSFDTGRISGANVLTF. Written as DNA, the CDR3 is TGTGCCGGCAGCTTCGACACCGGGAGAATCTCTGGGGCCAACGTCCTGACTTTC.

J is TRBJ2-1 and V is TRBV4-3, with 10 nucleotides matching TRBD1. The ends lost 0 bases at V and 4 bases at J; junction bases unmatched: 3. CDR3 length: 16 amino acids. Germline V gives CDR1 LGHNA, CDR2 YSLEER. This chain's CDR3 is CASSQDRDRGYNEQFF. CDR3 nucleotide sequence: TGCGCCAGCAGCCAAGATCGGGACAGGGGTTACAATGAGCAGTTCTTC.